This TCR beta chain derives from a study of blood T cell repertoires in COVID-19. The Seattle site enrolled patients during active infection and followed them longitudinally. Only in-frame clones appear in the TCRdb table, and some are missing; sequencing was by immunoSEQ multiplex PCR. The sample records roughly 90,000 clones, over 75% being singletons. V was pared by 6 bases and J by 14 bases, with 19 bases between. The CDR3 contains 12 residues. The chain couples TRBV12-3 or TRBV12-4 to TRBJ1-1; D is possibly TRBD1 (6 bases). This TCR was sampled from an elderly woman with COVID-19, enrolled during active disease. Material for sequencing was peripheral blood. CDR3 sequence: CASSEMGQATFF. DNA for the CDR3: TGTGCCAGCAGCGAAATGGGACAAGCGACCTTCTTT.